This record covers a single T cell receptor beta chain. The sample has other DNA sequences that encode this CDR3 too. Trimming shortened V by 5 bases and J by 1 base, and 9 bases separated the two germline ends. Per germline, CDR1 SGHDT and CDR2 YYEEEE. CDR3 length: 13 amino acids. The data were obtained in a study of shared T cell receptors in the human thymus. Clones were sequenced by immunoSEQ multiplex PCR, and TCRdb holds only the in-frame ones, with some missing. The top ten hold 0.008% to 0.011% of the sample, which has 500,000 to 750,000 clones, approximately 90% seen once. The sample also formed part of further work on human thymus T cells. That source adds: Healthy Finnish infants undergoing corrective surgery for congenital heart defects provided the donor material. The thymus tissue came from resections taken during corrective heart surgery. An apparent bias in V and J gene usage was seen in thymic and blood repertoires. Related research examined unrelated individuals and reported that their thymic repertoires overlapped highly.

This TCR came from a boy under three years old with a congenital heart defect. Input material: thymocytes. The chain has TRBV5-6 and TRBJ1-1; tentatively, D is TRBD1 (5 bases). This chain's CDR3 is CASRGQGNTEAFF. The CDR3 coding sequence is TGTGCCAGCAGGGGTCAGGGGAACACTGAAGCTTTCTTT.